These T cell receptor beta chains were read from a single sample in a study of cytomegalovirus exposure and HLA in healthy donors. TCRdb's table, derived via immunoSEQ multiplex PCR, lists solely in-frame clones and lacks some. Of 150,000 or so clones listed, around 77% were seen once; the top ten hold roughly 6.7%. The sample taken for sequencing was PBMCs. These receptors came from a woman between 40 and 55 years old in good health and CMV-seropositive. Both conserved end residues are part of each CDR3. The size entry is marked missing in some rows and otherwise reads once, few, many or a size class.

v_gene: TRBV5-4
j_gene: TRBJ2-3
abundance: NA
CDR3aa: CASSFRLAGDTDTQYF

v_gene: TRBV18
j_gene: TRBJ1-1
abundance: NA
CDR3aa: CASSPTRTENEAFF

v_gene: TRBV23-1
j_gene: TRBJ1-2
abundance: NA
CDR3aa: CASSQFPSSRNYGYTF

v_gene: TRBV19
j_gene: TRBJ1-5
abundance: NA
CDR3aa: CASKKGRDSNQPQHF

v_gene: TRBV28
j_gene: TRBJ2-2
abundance: NA
CDR3aa: CATSYLDRAGTGELFF

v_gene: TRBV28
j_gene: TRBJ2-2
abundance: NA
CDR3aa: CASSSRRVGETGELFF

v_gene: TRBV7-9
j_gene: TRBJ2-3
abundance: NA
CDR3aa: CASSPSGGDTQYF

v_gene: TRBV6-1
j_gene: TRBJ2-7
abundance: NA
CDR3aa: CASSGGSVEQYF

v_gene: TRBV2
j_gene: TRBJ1-2
abundance: NA
CDR3aa: CASSYTGTNNYGYTF

v_gene: TRBV30
j_gene: TRBJ1-6
abundance: few
CDR3aa: CAWKGTGTNSPLHF

v_gene: TRBV2
j_gene: TRBJ1-5
abundance: NA
CDR3aa: CASSAQAGVQPQHF

v_gene: TRBV2
j_gene: TRBJ2-6
abundance: NA
CDR3aa: CASIRVSGANVLTF

v_gene: TRBV6-1
j_gene: TRBJ1-5
abundance: NA
CDR3aa: CASTTGIGGNQPQHF

v_gene: TRBV4-1
j_gene: TRBJ2-1
abundance: NA
CDR3aa: CASSRIGGSYNEQFF

v_gene: TRBV14
j_gene: TRBJ2-2
abundance: NA
CDR3aa: CASSARVTGELFF

v_gene: TRBV20-1
j_gene: TRBJ1-1
abundance: NA
CDR3aa: CSAPIYTEAFF

v_gene: TRBV9
j_gene: TRBJ1-1
abundance: NA
CDR3aa: CASSVGTANTEAFF

v_gene: TRBV2
j_gene: TRBJ1-1
abundance: NA
CDR3aa: CASSDEWNTEAFF

v_gene: TRBV6-1
j_gene: TRBJ1-4
abundance: NA
CDR3aa: CASSEGQGRANEKLFF

v_gene: TRBV5-6
j_gene: TRBJ1-1
abundance: NA
CDR3aa: CASSLGGGWGTEAFF

v_gene: TRBV6-1
j_gene: TRBJ1-1
abundance: NA
CDR3aa: CAILQGNTEAFF

v_gene: TRBV9
j_gene: TRBJ1-6
abundance: NA
CDR3aa: CASSASGQYNSPLHF

v_gene: TRBV7-9
j_gene: TRBJ2-5
abundance: NA
CDR3aa: CASSLGGVETQYF

v_gene: TRBV27
j_gene: TRBJ1-6
abundance: NA
CDR3aa: CASRDRVNSPLHF

v_gene: TRBV25-1
j_gene: TRBJ1-4
abundance: NA
CDR3aa: CASSEWALGGQVNEKLFF

v_gene: TRBV2
j_gene: TRBJ1-1
abundance: NA
CDR3aa: CASRVQGIGTEAFF

v_gene: TRBV28
j_gene: TRBJ1-1
abundance: NA
CDR3aa: CASSFTSTYRGPNTEALF

v_gene: TRBV5-1
j_gene: TRBJ2-7
abundance: NA
CDR3aa: CASSLGGGLASYEQYF

v_gene: TRBV7-3
j_gene: TRBJ2-1
abundance: NA
CDR3aa: CASSLVGLAGNEQFF

v_gene: TRBV4-1
j_gene: TRBJ2-3
abundance: NA
CDR3aa: CASSPGLAGGFHTDTQYF

v_gene: TRBV19
j_gene: TRBJ1-6
abundance: NA
CDR3aa: CASSPAGSSYNSPLHF

v_gene: TRBV2
j_gene: TRBJ2-7
abundance: NA
CDR3aa: CASSQGYEQYF

v_gene: TRBV2
j_gene: TRBJ1-2
abundance: NA
CDR3aa: CAIFARGGYGYTF

v_gene: TRBV9
j_gene: TRBJ2-7
abundance: NA
CDR3aa: CASSEAPHSGTASYEQYF

v_gene: TRBV6-5
j_gene: TRBJ2-1
abundance: NA
CDR3aa: CASSYSPSGGLGEQFF

v_gene: TRBV27
j_gene: TRBJ1-2
abundance: NA
CDR3aa: CASSLYPGQGAAGGYTF

v_gene: TRBV9
j_gene: TRBJ2-7
abundance: few
CDR3aa: CASSARSSYEQYF

v_gene: TRBV27
j_gene: TRBJ1-1
abundance: NA
CDR3aa: CASYPLSGAEAFF

v_gene: TRBV5-4
j_gene: TRBJ2-3
abundance: NA
CDR3aa: CASRGTSEVGTQYF

v_gene: TRBV6-5
j_gene: TRBJ1-2
abundance: NA
CDR3aa: CASSSKDRNYGYTF

v_gene: TRBV11-2
j_gene: TRBJ2-1
abundance: NA
CDR3aa: CASSAGQTTPYNEQFF

v_gene: TRBV28
j_gene: TRBJ1-2
abundance: few
CDR3aa: CASRLIPGQVSPYVGGYTF

v_gene: TRBV6-6
j_gene: TRBJ1-3
abundance: NA
CDR3aa: CASRQLRNTIYF

v_gene: TRBV6-5
j_gene: TRBJ1-2
abundance: NA
CDR3aa: CASSYSNSLLYTF

v_gene: TRBV7-2
j_gene: TRBJ2-5
abundance: NA
CDR3aa: CASSLSGGRIGETQYF

v_gene: TRBV21-1
j_gene: TRBJ2-7
abundance: NA
CDR3aa: CASSKEAGSSYEQYF